This TCR beta chain was recorded in a study of blood T cell repertoires in COVID-19. Study-level information: Some COVID-19 samples were acute and others convalescent; all came from the United States, Italy and Spain.

Germline V gene data show CDR1 as SGHNT and CDR2 as YENEEA. Trimming at V came to 5 bases and at J to 7 bases, leaving 9 bases not matched to a gene. This CDR3 region has 16 residues. In the authors' methods: Reference gene primer amplification in the assay estimated nucleated cell counts. Sequenced by immunoSEQ multiplex PCR; TCRdb stores in-frame clones only, minus some. For V, J and clone size, that table is used; D and trimming come from the DNA. Of 200,000 to 300,000 clones in the sample, around 83% were seen once. Specimen: peripheral blood. The sequence derives from a woman aged 80 or over with acute or convalescent COVID-19. The V and J genes are TRBV11-3 and TRBJ1-4, with TRBD1 identical over 11 bases. The CDR3 reads CASSPGGQGAGEKLFF. The CDR3 coding sequence is TGTGCCAGCAGCCCAGGAGGACAGGGGGCGGGTGAAAAACTGTTTTTT.